These T cell receptor beta chains were read from a single sample in a study of T-cell reconstitution after alpha-beta-depleted transplantation in children. One entry per CDR3 protein results from TCRdb running MiXCR on the PCR reads. The table records about 440,000 distinct CDR3 sequences, roughly 43% of them present only once. This specimen consisted of PBMCs, obtained before TCRalphabeta/CD19-depleted stem cell transplant. These receptors all come from a girl aged 2 to 10 with aplastic anemia, due to receive a stem cell transplant. CDR3s include the opening cysteine and the closing phenylalanine or tryptophan. Fields, in order: clone size, D gene, V gene, J gene, CDR3 DNA, CDR3 protein. D genes are given only for firm matches. Not every row has a clone size; where given, it reads once, few, many or a size class.

few,TRBD1,TRBV12-3/TRBV12-4,TRBJ2-7,TGTGCCAGCAGTTCACACACTACCCTAGACGGACAGGGTTACGAGCAGTACTTC,CASSSHTTLDGQGYEQYF
few,.,TRBV4-1,TRBJ2-7,TGCGCCAGCAGATGGACAGAGTCCTACGAGCAGTACTTC,CASRWTESYEQYF
few,.,TRBV5-1,TRBJ2-1,TGCGCCAGCAGCTTGGCCGGGGGCGGGAGATCATACAATGAGCAGTTCTTC,CASSLAGGGRSYNEQFF
.,.,TRBV10-3,TRBJ2-3,TGTGCCATCAACTCCGGGACACGGACCCCCACAGATACGCAGTATTTT,CAINSGTRTPTDTQYF
.,.,TRBV28,TRBJ2-2,TGTGCCAGCACCGACGACACAGGGAAGCTGTTTTTT,CASTDDTGKLFF
.,TRBD1,TRBV12-3/TRBV12-4,TRBJ2-2,TGTGCCAGCAGTACCAGGGGGCGCCCCGGGGAGCTGTTTTTT,CASSTRGRPGELFF
many,TRBD2,TRBV20-1,TRBJ2-7,TGCAGTGCTAGTTCCAGCGGGAGAGGCTCCTACGAGCAGTACTTC,CSASSSGRGSYEQYF
many,.,TRBV6-5,TRBJ2-6,TGTGCCAGCAGTTACCTGAGGGGATCTGGGGCCAACGTCCTGACTTTC,CASSYLRGSGANVLTF
few,.,TRBV29-1,TRBJ2-7,TGCAGCGCCGGGTGGGGACAAACAGGGAAGTACTTC,CSAGWGQTGKYF
.,.,TRBV7-9,TRBJ2-5,TGTGCCAGCAGCTACAACGGGGCAGAGACCCAGTACTTC,CASSYNGAETQYF